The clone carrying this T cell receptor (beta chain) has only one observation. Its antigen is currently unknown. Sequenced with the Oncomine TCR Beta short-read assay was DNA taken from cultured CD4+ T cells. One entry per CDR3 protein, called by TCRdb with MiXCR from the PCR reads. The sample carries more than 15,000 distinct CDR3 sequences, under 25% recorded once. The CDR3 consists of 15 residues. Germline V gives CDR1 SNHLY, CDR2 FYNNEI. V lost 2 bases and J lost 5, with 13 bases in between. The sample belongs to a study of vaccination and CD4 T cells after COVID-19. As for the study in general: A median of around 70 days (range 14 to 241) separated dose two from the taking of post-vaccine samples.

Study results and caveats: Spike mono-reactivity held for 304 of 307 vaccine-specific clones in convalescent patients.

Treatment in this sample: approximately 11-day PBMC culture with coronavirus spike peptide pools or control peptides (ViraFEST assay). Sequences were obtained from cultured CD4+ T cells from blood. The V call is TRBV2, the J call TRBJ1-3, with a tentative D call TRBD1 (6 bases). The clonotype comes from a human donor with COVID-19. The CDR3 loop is CASSELGAGRNTIYF. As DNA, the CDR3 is TGTGCCAGCAGTGAATTGGGGGCTGGTAGAAACACCATATATTTT.